This T cell receptor (beta chain) was captured in a study of tumor-infiltrating lymphocytes in primary liver carcinoma. Reverse transcription of 450 to 500 ng total RNA with a constant-region primer produced TCR beta cDNA. Amplification in three nested multiplex PCR rounds with slightly modified ARM-PCR gave rise to TCR beta libraries. Two initial PCR rounds of approximately 10 cycles each paired TRBV1-TRBV30 forward primers with a C-beta reverse primer. From the multiplex PCR reads, TCRdb called clonotypes with MiXCR, one entry per CDR3 protein. The sample has 90,000 to 100,000 distinct CDR3 sequences, around two thirds seen once; the top ten hold roughly 10%. The tissue used was unsorted bulk material of roughly 17-32 mg. RNA and DNA were co-extracted from it with the AllPrep DNA/RNA mini kit. Sampling targeted five separate regions of each tumor, which included the tumor centre. This clonotype was counted ten times or more.

CDR3 length: 13 residues. Trimming removed 5 bases from V and 7 bases from J, with 11 bases in between. Germline V lookup: CDR1 SEHNR, CDR2 FQNEAQ (reference sequence). The chain carries TRBV7-9 and TRBJ2-2, with D perhaps TRBD1 (6 bases). The sample taken for sequencing was liver tumor tissue from sampling region 5. Sample subset: tumor region T5, tumor centre. This sequence was found in an older woman with primary liver carcinoma and hepatitis B virus infection. The CDR3 loop is CASSLQQGGELFF. In DNA, the CDR3 is TGTGCCAGCAGCCTCCAACAGGGCGGGGAGCTGTTTTTT.